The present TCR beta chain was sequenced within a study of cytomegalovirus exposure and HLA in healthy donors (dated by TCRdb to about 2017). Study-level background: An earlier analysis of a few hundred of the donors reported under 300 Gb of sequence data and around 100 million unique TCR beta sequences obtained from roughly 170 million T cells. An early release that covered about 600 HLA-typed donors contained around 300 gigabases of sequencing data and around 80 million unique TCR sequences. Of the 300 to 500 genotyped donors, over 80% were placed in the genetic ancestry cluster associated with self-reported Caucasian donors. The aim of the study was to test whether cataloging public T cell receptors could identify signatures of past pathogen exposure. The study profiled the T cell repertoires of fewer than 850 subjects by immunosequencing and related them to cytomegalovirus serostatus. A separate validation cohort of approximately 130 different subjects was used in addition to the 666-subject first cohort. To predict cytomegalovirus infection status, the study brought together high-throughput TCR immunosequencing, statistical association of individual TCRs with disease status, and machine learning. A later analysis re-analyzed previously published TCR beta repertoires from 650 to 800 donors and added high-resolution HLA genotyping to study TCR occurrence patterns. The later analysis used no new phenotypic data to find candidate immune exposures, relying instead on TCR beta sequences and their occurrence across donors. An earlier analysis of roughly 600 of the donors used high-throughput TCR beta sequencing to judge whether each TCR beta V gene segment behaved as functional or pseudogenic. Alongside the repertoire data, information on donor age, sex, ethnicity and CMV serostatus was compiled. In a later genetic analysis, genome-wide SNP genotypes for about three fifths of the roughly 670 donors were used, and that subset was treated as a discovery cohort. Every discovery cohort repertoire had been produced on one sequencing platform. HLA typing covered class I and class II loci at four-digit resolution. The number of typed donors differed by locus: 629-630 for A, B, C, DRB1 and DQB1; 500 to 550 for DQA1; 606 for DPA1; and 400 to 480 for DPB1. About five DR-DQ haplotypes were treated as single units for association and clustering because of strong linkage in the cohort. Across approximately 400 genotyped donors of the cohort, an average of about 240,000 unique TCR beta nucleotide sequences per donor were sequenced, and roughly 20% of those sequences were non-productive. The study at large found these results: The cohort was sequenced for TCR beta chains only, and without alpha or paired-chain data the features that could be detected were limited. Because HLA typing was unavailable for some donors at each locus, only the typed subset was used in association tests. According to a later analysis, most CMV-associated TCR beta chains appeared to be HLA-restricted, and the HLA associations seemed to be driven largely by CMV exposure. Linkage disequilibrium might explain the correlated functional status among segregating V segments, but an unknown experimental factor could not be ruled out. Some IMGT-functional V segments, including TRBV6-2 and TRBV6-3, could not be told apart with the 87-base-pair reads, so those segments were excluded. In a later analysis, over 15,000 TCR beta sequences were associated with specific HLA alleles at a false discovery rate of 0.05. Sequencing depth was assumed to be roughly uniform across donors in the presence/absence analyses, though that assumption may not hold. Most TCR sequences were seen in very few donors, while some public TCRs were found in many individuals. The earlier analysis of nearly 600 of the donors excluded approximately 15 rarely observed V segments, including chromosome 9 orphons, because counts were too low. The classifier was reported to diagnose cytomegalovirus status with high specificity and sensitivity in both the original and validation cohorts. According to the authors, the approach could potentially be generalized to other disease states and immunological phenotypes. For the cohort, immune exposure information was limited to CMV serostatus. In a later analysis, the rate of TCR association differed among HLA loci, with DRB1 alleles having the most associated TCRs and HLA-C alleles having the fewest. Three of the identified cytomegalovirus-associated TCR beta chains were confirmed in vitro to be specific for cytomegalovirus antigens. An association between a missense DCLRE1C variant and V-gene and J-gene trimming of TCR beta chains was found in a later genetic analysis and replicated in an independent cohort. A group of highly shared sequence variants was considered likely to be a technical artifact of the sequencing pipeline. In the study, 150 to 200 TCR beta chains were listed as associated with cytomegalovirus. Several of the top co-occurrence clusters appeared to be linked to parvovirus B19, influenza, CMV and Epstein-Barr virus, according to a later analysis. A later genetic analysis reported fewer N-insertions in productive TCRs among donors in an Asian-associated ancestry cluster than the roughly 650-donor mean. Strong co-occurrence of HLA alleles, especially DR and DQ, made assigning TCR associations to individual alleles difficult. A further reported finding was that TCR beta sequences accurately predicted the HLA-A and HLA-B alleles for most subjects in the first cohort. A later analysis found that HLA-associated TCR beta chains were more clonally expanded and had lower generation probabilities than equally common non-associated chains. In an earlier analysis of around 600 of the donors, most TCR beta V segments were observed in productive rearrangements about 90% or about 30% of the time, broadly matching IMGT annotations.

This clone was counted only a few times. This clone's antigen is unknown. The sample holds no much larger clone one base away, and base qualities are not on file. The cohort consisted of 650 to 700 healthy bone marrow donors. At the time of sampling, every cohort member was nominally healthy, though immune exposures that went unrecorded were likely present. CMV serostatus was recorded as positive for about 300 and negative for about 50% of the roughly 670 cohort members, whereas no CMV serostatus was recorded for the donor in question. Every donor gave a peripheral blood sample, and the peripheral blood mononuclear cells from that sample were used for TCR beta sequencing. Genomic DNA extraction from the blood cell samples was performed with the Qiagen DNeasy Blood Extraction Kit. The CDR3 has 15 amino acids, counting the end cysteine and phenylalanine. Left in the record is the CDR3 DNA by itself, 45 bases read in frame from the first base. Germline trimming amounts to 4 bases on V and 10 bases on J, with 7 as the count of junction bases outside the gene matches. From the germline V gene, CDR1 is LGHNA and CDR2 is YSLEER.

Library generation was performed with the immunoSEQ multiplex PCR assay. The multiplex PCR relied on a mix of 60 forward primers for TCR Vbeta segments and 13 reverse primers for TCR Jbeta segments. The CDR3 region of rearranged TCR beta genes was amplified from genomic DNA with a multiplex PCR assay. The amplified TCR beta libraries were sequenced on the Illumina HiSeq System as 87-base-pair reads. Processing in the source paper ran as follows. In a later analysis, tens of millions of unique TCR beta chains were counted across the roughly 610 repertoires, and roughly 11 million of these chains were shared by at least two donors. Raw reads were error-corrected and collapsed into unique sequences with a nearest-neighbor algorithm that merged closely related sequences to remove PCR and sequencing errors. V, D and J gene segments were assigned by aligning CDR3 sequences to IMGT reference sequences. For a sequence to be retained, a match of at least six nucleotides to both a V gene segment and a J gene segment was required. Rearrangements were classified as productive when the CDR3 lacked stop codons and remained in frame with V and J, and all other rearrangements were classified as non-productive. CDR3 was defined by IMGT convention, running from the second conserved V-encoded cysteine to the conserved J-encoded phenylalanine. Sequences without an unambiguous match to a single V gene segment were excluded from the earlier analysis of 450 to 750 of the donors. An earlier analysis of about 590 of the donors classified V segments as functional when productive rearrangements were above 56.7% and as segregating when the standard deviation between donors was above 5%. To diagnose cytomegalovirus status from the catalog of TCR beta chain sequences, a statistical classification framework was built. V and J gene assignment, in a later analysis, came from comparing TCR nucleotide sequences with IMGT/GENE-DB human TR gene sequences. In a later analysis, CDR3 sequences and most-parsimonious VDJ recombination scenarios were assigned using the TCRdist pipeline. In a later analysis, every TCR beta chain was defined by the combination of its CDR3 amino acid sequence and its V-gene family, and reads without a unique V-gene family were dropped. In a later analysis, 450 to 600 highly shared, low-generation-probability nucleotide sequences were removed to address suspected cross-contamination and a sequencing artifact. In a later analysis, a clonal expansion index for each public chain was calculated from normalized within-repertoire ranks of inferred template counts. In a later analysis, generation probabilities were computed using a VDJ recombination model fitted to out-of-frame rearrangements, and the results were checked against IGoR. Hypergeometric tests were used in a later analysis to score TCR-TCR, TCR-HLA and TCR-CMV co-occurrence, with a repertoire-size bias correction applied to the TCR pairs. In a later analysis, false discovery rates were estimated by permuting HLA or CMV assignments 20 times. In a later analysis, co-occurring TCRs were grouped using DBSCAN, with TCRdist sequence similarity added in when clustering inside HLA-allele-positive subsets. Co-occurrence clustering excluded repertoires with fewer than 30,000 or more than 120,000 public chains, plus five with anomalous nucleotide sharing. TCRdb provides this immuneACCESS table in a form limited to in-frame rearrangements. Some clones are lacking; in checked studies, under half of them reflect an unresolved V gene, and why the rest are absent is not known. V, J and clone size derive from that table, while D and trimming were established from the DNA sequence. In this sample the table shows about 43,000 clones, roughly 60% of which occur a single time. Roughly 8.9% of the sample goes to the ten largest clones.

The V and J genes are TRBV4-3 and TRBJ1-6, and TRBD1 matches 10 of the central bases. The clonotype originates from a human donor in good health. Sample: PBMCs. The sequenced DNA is TGCGCCAGCAGCCTCCGGGACAGGGGAGTATCACCCCTCCACTTT. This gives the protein CASSLRDRGVSPLHF.